This T cell receptor (beta chain) was identified during a study of cytomegalovirus exposure and HLA in healthy donors (TCRdb year 2017). Describing the broader study: An earlier analysis of several hundred of the donors reported approximately 270 Gb of sequence data and some 120 million unique TCR beta sequences from some 180 million T cells. Of the approximately 400 genotyped donors, approximately 80% fell in the genetic ancestry cluster associated with self-reported Caucasian donors. An early release covering 550 to 700 HLA-typed donors comprised roughly 300 gigabases of sequencing data and tens of millions of unique TCR sequences. In addition to the first cohort of approximately 650 subjects, a separate validation cohort of some 120 different subjects was used. A later analysis re-examined previously published TCR beta repertoires from about 700 donors and added high-resolution HLA genotyping to investigate patterns of TCR occurrence. The study was designed to test whether signatures of past pathogen exposure could be identified by cataloging public T cell receptors. Because of strong linkage in the cohort, four or five DR-DQ haplotypes were treated as single units for association and clustering. Every discovery cohort repertoire had been produced on one sequencing platform. An earlier analysis of around 580 of the donors used high-throughput TCR beta sequencing to judge whether each TCR beta V gene segment behaved as functional or pseudogenic. The T cell repertoires of about 700 subjects were profiled by immunosequencing and related to cytomegalovirus serostatus. The number of typed donors differed by locus: roughly 629-640 for A, B, C, DRB1 and DQB1; 522 for DQA1; approximately 600 for DPA1; and approximately 450 for DPB1. On average, 235,054 unique TCR beta nucleotide sequences were sequenced per donor among 398 genotyped donors of the cohort, with about 19% of those sequences being non-productive. To predict cytomegalovirus infection status, the study combined high-throughput TCR immunosequencing, statistical association of individual TCRs with disease status, and machine learning. In the later analysis, no new phenotypic data were used to find candidate immune exposures; instead, reliance was placed on TCR beta sequences and their occurrence across donors. A later genetic analysis took genome-wide SNP genotypes for about 55% of the 666 donors and used that subset as a discovery cohort. Donor age, sex, ethnicity and CMV serostatus were compiled together with the repertoire data. HLA typing covered class I and class II loci at four-digit resolution. The paper as a whole reports these results and caveats: Most CMV-associated TCR beta chains appeared to be HLA-restricted in a later analysis, and the HLA associations seemed to be driven largely by CMV exposure. In both the original and validation cohorts, the classifier was reported to diagnose cytomegalovirus status with high specificity and sensitivity. This cohort had only TCR beta chains sequenced, and the lack of alpha or paired-chain data limited which features could be detected. Compared with the roughly 710-donor mean, donors in an Asian-associated ancestry cluster had fewer N-insertions in productive TCRs, according to a later genetic analysis. Because HLA typing was unavailable for some donors at each locus, only the typed subset was used in association tests. Because the 87-base-pair reads could not distinguish some IMGT-functional V segments, including TRBV6-2 and TRBV6-3, those segments were excluded. For the cohort, immune exposure information was limited to CMV serostatus. The study listed 170 or so TCR beta chains as associated with cytomegalovirus. At a false discovery rate of 0.05, a later analysis linked some 18,000 TCR beta sequences to specific HLA alleles. A further reported finding was that TCR beta sequences accurately predicted the HLA-A and HLA-B alleles for most subjects in the first cohort. It was suggested by the authors that the approach could potentially be generalized to other disease states and immunological phenotypes. Linkage disequilibrium might explain the correlated functional status among segregating V segments, but an unknown experimental factor could not be excluded. When HLA alleles, especially DR and DQ, strongly co-occurred, attributing TCR associations to individual alleles was difficult. An association between a missense DCLRE1C variant and V-gene and J-gene trimming of TCR beta chains was found in a later genetic analysis and replicated in an independent cohort. In a later analysis, TCR association rates were found to vary across HLA loci, with the most associated TCRs seen for DRB1 alleles and the fewest for HLA-C alleles. Broadly in line with IMGT annotations, most TCR beta V segments showed up in productive rearrangements about 87% or about 30% of the time in an earlier analysis of a few hundred of the donors. Sequencing depth was assumed to be roughly uniform across donors in the presence/absence analyses, though that assumption may not hold. In a later analysis, HLA-associated TCR beta chains showed more clonal expansion and lower generation probabilities than non-associated chains that were equally common. Because counts were too low, more than 15 rarely observed V segments, including chromosome 9 orphons, were left out of the earlier analysis of approximately 500 of the donors. The sequencing pipeline was judged likely to have produced a cluster of highly shared sequence variants as a technical artifact. In vitro tests confirmed that a few of the cytomegalovirus-associated TCR beta chains recognize cytomegalovirus antigens. While some public TCRs were present in many individuals, most TCR sequences turned up only very rarely across donors. According to a later analysis, parvovirus B19, influenza, CMV and Epstein-Barr virus appeared linked to several top co-occurrence clusters.

Looking up the germline V gene yields CDR1 KGHSH and CDR2 LQKENI. Inclusive of the bounding cysteine and phenylalanine, the CDR3 is 15 residues long. The entry retains the CDR3 DNA only, 45 bases that are in frame from base 1. After removal of 5 bases from V and 3 bases from J, the junction retains 6 bases not matched to a gene. The protocol used for the library was the immunoSEQ multiplex PCR assay. For the multiplex PCR, a mixture combining 60 forward primers for TCR Vbeta segments and 13 reverse primers for TCR Jbeta segments was used. The CDR3 region of rearranged TCR beta genes was amplified from genomic DNA with a multiplex PCR assay. Amplified TCR beta libraries were sequenced as 87-base-pair reads on the Illumina HiSeq System. Regarding the original processing steps: A later analysis counted about 80 million unique TCR beta chains across the 700 or so repertoires, and some 11 million of these chains were shared by at least two donors. To remove PCR and sequencing errors, raw reads were error-corrected and collapsed into unique sequences using a nearest-neighbor algorithm that merged closely related sequences. To assign V, D and J gene segments, CDR3 sequences were aligned to IMGT reference sequences. For a sequence to be retained, a match of at least six nucleotides to both a V gene segment and a J gene segment was required. Rearrangements were called productive when the CDR3 lacked stop codons and stayed in frame with V and J; all others were non-productive. CDR3 was defined by IMGT convention, running from the second conserved V-encoded cysteine to the conserved J-encoded phenylalanine. Sequences without an unambiguous match to a single V gene segment were excluded from the earlier analysis of 500 to 700 of the donors. In an earlier analysis of some 590 of the donors, a V segment was called functional when productive rearrangements were above 56.7%, and segregating when the standard deviation between donors exceeded 5%. To diagnose cytomegalovirus status from the catalog of TCR beta chain sequences, a statistical classification framework was built. In a later analysis, V and J genes were assigned by comparing TCR nucleotide sequences against IMGT/GENE-DB human TR gene sequences. In a later analysis, CDR3 sequences and most-parsimonious VDJ recombination scenarios were assigned using the TCRdist pipeline. In a later analysis, each TCR beta chain was defined by its CDR3 amino acid sequence together with its V-gene family, and reads without a unique V-gene family were excluded. A later analysis removed 600 or so highly shared, low-generation-probability nucleotide sequences to deal with suspected cross-contamination and a sequencing artifact. In a later analysis, a clonal expansion index for each public chain was calculated from normalized within-repertoire ranks of inferred template counts. A later analysis computed generation probabilities with a VDJ recombination model fitted to out-of-frame rearrangements, and checked the results against IGoR. A later analysis scored TCR-TCR, TCR-HLA and TCR-CMV co-occurrence with hypergeometric tests, applying a repertoire-size bias correction to TCR pairs. To estimate false discovery rates, a later analysis permuted the HLA or CMV assignments 20 times. A later analysis grouped co-occurring TCRs with DBSCAN, adding TCRdist sequence similarity when clustering within HLA-allele-positive subsets. Repertoires with fewer than 30,000 or more than 120,000 public chains, plus five repertoires with anomalous nucleotide sharing, were excluded from co-occurrence clustering. What TCRdb holds here is the immuneACCESS table cut down to in-frame rearrangements. Part of the clones is not present; checked against another copy, under half of the missing clones reflect an unresolved V gene, and the others are unexplained. V and J calls plus clone size are reproduced from that table; the DNA served to infer D and trimming. This sample holds over 110,000 clones; roughly four fifths were observed only once. The ten largest account for 1% to 1.5% of the sample.

About this clone: Its antigen specificity is not known. Nothing much larger sits one base from this clone, and base qualities are not available.

The cohort comprised several hundred healthy bone marrow donors. At the time of sampling, all cohort members were nominally healthy, though unrecorded immune exposures were likely present. The donor was CMV seronegative and was included in the group of over 300 seronegative cohort members. A peripheral blood sample was collected from each donor, and TCR beta sequencing was performed on peripheral blood mononuclear cells. The Qiagen DNeasy Blood Extraction Kit was used to extract genomic DNA from the blood cell samples. Sequencing was performed on PBMCs. The receptor chain draws on TRBV18 and TRBJ1-3, with TRBD1 matching 8 junction bases. The source of this sequence is a woman in her thirties or forties in good health and CMV-seronegative. The nucleotide sequence reads as follows: TGTGCCAGCTCATCCCAGGGGGCTCTTGGAAACACCATATATTTT. Translated, it reads CASSSQGALGNTIYF.